These T cell receptor beta chains were read from a single sample in a study of blood T cell repertoires in COVID-19. Generated by immunoSEQ multiplex PCR, the TCRdb table keeps only in-frame clones and is missing some. The sample yields roughly 260,000 clones, roughly 87% seen once. The sequencing sample was made of PBMCs or T cells enriched from blood (not recorded which). The receptors come from a woman aged 25 to 39 with acute COVID-19. CDR3s include the opening cysteine and the closing phenylalanine or tryptophan. The D gene is left open where the match is weak. Only part of the rows carry a size: once, few, many, or a class if the clone is expanded.

v_gene	abundance	d_gene	j_gene	CDR3aa	CDR3nt
TRBV7-9	once	NA	TRBJ1-5	CASRQGSQPQHF	TGTGCCAGCCGGCAGGGTAGTCAGCCCCAGCATTTT
TRBV7-8	NA	NA	TRBJ1-2	CASSLGGRNGYGYTF	TGTGCCAGCAGCTTAGGGGGGAGGAACGGCTATGGCTACACCTTC
TRBV5-1	NA	NA	TRBJ2-1	CASSPTRPTGLMEQFF	TGCGCCAGCAGCCCAACTAGACCGACCGGGTTAATGGAGCAGTTCTTC
TRBV2	NA	NA	TRBJ1-5	CASSEVAADQPQHF	TGTGCCAGCAGTGAAGTGGCGGCCGATCAGCCCCAGCATTTT
TRBV28	once	TRBD2	TRBJ2-3	CASSFGGRLGDTQYF	TGTGCCAGCAGTTTTGGCGGGAGATTGGGAGATACGCAGTATTTT
TRBV27	NA	NA	TRBJ2-7	CASSLSSLSSEQYF	TGTGCCAGCAGTTTATCGAGCCTTAGTAGCGAGCAGTACTTC
TRBV7-9	NA	NA	TRBJ1-1	CASSLNSYTEAFF	TGTGCCAGCAGCCTCAACTCCTACACTGAAGCTTTCTTT
TRBV2	NA	NA	TRBJ2-1	CASSASGSAYNEQFF	TGTGCCAGCAGTGCCAGCGGGTCTGCCTACAATGAGCAGTTCTTC
TRBV18	NA	TRBD1	TRBJ2-7	CASHRDRGQEQYF	TGTGCCAGCCACCGGGACAGGGGGCAAGAGCAGTACTTC
TRBV6-2/TRBV6-3	NA	TRBD2	TRBJ2-7	CASSYAGTRLSYEQYF	TGTGCCAGCAGTTACGCCGGGACTAGGTTATCCTACGAGCAGTACTTC
TRBV6-5	NA	NA	TRBJ2-2	CASTLTNSPGELFF	TGTGCCAGCACCTTAACGAATAGCCCCGGGGAGCTGTTTTTT
TRBV5-1	NA	TRBD1	TRBJ1-2	CASSLEGQGFGYTF	TGCGCCAGCAGCTTGGAGGGACAGGGGTTTGGCTACACCTTC
TRBV7-8	once	NA	TRBJ2-7	CASSSLARRDSYEQYF	TGTGCCAGCAGCTCCCTTGCGAGACGGGACTCCTACGAGCAGTACTTC
TRBV7-9	once	NA	TRBJ1-6	CASSSVIGDSPLHF	TGTGCCAGCAGCTCAGTAATCGGGGATTCACCCCTCCACTTT
TRBV5-6	few	NA	TRBJ1-6	CASSSPTQVALHF	TGTGCCAGCAGCTCCCCCACACAGGTCGCCCTCCACTTT
TRBV6-5	NA	NA	TRBJ2-2	CASSQQDTGELFF	TGTGCCAGCAGCCAACAGGACACCGGGGAGCTGTTTTTT
TRBV6-5	NA	NA	TRBJ1-6	CASTPRDNSPLHF	TGTGCCAGCACCCCACGGGATAATTCACCCCTCCACTTT
TRBV28	NA	TRBD1	TRBJ1-4	CASSLVDRREKLFF	TGTGCCAGCAGTTTAGTGGACAGGAGAGAAAAACTGTTTTTT
TRBV6-6	NA	TRBD1	TRBJ1-3	CATGRALTGQFGNTIYF	TGTGCCACCGGTCGCGCACTGACAGGGCAATTTGGAAACACCATATATTTT
TRBV4-3	NA	NA	TRBJ1-5	CASSQGTSIRQPQHF	TGCGCCAGCAGCCAAGGAACGAGTATTCGGCAGCCCCAGCATTTT
TRBV9	NA	NA	TRBJ1-1	CASSVEWRTEAFF	TGTGCCAGCAGCGTAGAGTGGAGGACTGAAGCTTTCTTT
TRBV12-3/TRBV12-4	NA	TRBD1	TRBJ1-4	CASRTGLNEKLFF	TGTGCCAGCAGGACAGGGCTTAATGAAAAACTGTTTTTT
TRBV11-2	NA	NA	TRBJ2-3	CASRQGLGNTQYF	TGTGCCAGCCGGCAGGGGTTAGGAAATACGCAGTATTTT
TRBV7-2	NA	NA	TRBJ2-1	CASSQRGGQAIGDEQFF	TGTGCCAGCAGCCAAAGGGGGGGGCAGGCAATTGGCGATGAGCAGTTCTTC
TRBV28	few	NA	TRBJ1-1	CASTRGLDTEAFF	TGTGCCAGCACTCGAGGGCTTGACACTGAAGCTTTCTTT
TRBV11-2	medium-sized	NA	TRBJ2-2	CASSSRGGLGSTGELFF	TGTGCCAGCAGCTCAAGAGGGGGATTAGGGAGCACCGGGGAGCTGTTTTTT
TRBV12-3/TRBV12-4	NA	TRBD1	TRBJ1-1	CASSLGQASEAFF	TGTGCCAGCAGCCTGGGACAGGCTTCTGAAGCTTTCTTT
TRBV5-1	NA	TRBD1	TRBJ1-4	CASSPGQTTTNEKLFF	TGCGCCAGCAGCCCGGGACAGACGACAACTAATGAAAAACTGTTTTTT
TRBV21-1	NA	NA	TRBJ2-2	CASGLRNGVESPTPNTGELFF	TGTGCCAGCGGACTGAGGAATGGTGTTGAATCCCCTACTCCGAACACCGGGGAGCTGTTTTTT
TRBV6-5	NA	NA	TRBJ2-1	CASSWTRRTYNEQFF	TGTGCCAGCAGTTGGACTCGACGGACCTACAATGAGCAGTTCTTC
TRBV6-5	NA	TRBD2	TRBJ2-7	CASSRNLADYEQYF	TGTGCCAGCAGCCGAAATCTAGCGGATTACGAGCAGTACTTC
TRBV5-8	NA	NA	TRBJ1-2	CASSLGSVNYGYTF	TGTGCCAGCAGCTTGGGTTCGGTTAACTATGGCTACACCTTC
TRBV29-1	few	NA	TRBJ2-5	CSVGHFQETQYF	TGCAGCGTCGGACATTTCCAAGAGACCCAGTACTTC
TRBV9	few	NA	TRBJ1-5	CASSVSLQEDQPQHF	TGTGCCAGCAGCGTGTCATTGCAGGAGGATCAGCCCCAGCATTTT
TRBV5-1	NA	TRBD1	TRBJ2-3	CASSYYRDRSLSDTQYF	TGCGCCAGCAGCTATTACCGGGACAGGTCCTTATCAGATACGCAGTATTTT
TRBV7-2	NA	NA	TRBJ2-1	CASSLSFNEQFF	TGTGCCAGCAGCCTGAGTTTCAATGAGCAGTTCTTC
TRBV6-5	once	NA	TRBJ2-2	CASTGITNTGELFF	TGTGCCAGCACAGGCATAACGAACACCGGGGAGCTGTTTTTT
TRBV13	NA	NA	TRBJ2-7	CASSTMVAGYEQYF	TGTGCCAGCAGCACAATGGTGGCGGGTTACGAGCAGTACTTC
TRBV3-1/TRBV3-2	medium-sized	NA	TRBJ1-2	CASSQDSQGWGGYTF	TGTGCCAGCAGCCAAGATTCCCAGGGTTGGGGTGGCTACACCTTC
TRBV3-1/TRBV3-2	NA	TRBD1	TRBJ2-2	CASSPRQGSGELFF	TGTGCCAGCAGCCCACGACAGGGATCCGGGGAGCTGTTTTTT
TRBV7-2	NA	NA	TRBJ2-1	CASSVHRGGEQFF	TGTGCCAGCAGCGTTCACAGGGGAGGAGAGCAGTTCTTC
TRBV6-5	few	TRBD2	TRBJ2-7	CASRPGSGSIDEQYF	TGTGCCAGCAGACCGGGGAGCGGGAGTATCGACGAGCAGTACTTC
TRBV15	NA	NA	TRBJ1-1	CATSRLSVQDTEAFF	TGTGCCACCAGCAGACTCTCCGTTCAGGATACTGAAGCTTTCTTT
TRBV7-8	few	TRBD1	TRBJ1-5	CASSLNDRGTLQPQHF	TGTGCCAGCAGCTTAAACGACAGGGGGACTTTGCAGCCCCAGCATTTT
TRBV18	once	TRBD1	TRBJ2-7	CASSPQGQVVEQYF	TGTGCCAGCTCACCCCAGGGACAGGTGGTCGAGCAGTACTTC
TRBV2	NA	TRBD1	TRBJ1-2	CASSVQGADGYTF	TGTGCCAGCAGTGTTCAGGGGGCAGATGGCTACACCTTC
TRBV7-9	NA	NA	TRBJ2-3	CASSARQQSDTQYF	TGTGCCAGCAGCGCCCGACAGCAATCAGATACGCAGTATTTT
TRBV9	NA	TRBD2	TRBJ2-7	CASSGRTSPEQYF	TGTGCCAGCAGCGGCCGGACTAGCCCCGAGCAGTACTTC
TRBV7-9	NA	TRBD2	TRBJ2-3	CASSHTKRELSTDTQYF	TGTGCCAGCAGCCATACCAAGCGGGAGTTGAGCACAGATACGCAGTATTTT
TRBV12-3/TRBV12-4	NA	NA	TRBJ1-2	CASSLGTTYGYTF	TGTGCCAGCAGTTTAGGGACAACCTATGGCTACACCTTC
TRBV15	NA	TRBD1	TRBJ2-5	CATSRGGWPSQGAYETQYF	TGTGCCACCAGCAGAGGGGGGTGGCCGAGCCAGGGGGCTTACGAGACCCAGTACTTC
TRBV4-3	NA	NA	TRBJ1-1	CASSSEGRAEAFF	TGCGCCAGCAGCTCCGAAGGGCGGGCTGAAGCTTTCTTT
TRBV27	NA	TRBD1	TRBJ1-1	CASSPGQGRNTEAFF	TGTGCCAGCAGTCCGGGACAGGGCAGAAACACTGAAGCTTTCTTT
TRBV18	NA	NA	TRBJ2-3	CASSPRSISTDTQYF	TGTGCCAGCTCACCACGTTCCATTAGCACAGATACGCAGTATTTT
TRBV11-3	NA	NA	TRBJ1-1	CASSNQASEAFF	TGTGCCAGCAGCAATCAGGCGTCTGAAGCTTTCTTT
TRBV7-2	NA	TRBD1	TRBJ1-1	CASSSTGGRTEAFF	TGTGCCAGCAGCTCGACAGGGGGTCGGACTGAAGCTTTCTTT